This TCR beta chain stems from a study of identical twins. TCRdb redid the calling of the 5' RACE reads with MiXCR, one entry per CDR3 protein. The table lists under 250,000 distinct CDR3 sequences, approximately 12% of them singletons, with about 4% in the top ten. This clonotype was counted only a few times. The length of the CDR3 is 14 residues. Germline CDR1 is LGHDT and CDR2 is YNNKEL (reference sequence). J lost 5 bases, V lost 3 bases, and 5 bases had no gene match. The same specimen was also included in a second study, on yellow fever vaccine responses in identical twins.

The chain combines TRBV3-1 with TRBJ2-7; 9 nucleotides line up with TRBD1. Sequencing was carried out using memory (CD45RO+) T cells sorted from blood. The sequence was collected from a woman aged 18-30 years in good health. As DNA, the CDR3 is TGTGCCAGCAGCCAGCTGGGGACAGGGAACGAGCAGTACTTC. Its protein product is CASSQLGTGNEQYF.